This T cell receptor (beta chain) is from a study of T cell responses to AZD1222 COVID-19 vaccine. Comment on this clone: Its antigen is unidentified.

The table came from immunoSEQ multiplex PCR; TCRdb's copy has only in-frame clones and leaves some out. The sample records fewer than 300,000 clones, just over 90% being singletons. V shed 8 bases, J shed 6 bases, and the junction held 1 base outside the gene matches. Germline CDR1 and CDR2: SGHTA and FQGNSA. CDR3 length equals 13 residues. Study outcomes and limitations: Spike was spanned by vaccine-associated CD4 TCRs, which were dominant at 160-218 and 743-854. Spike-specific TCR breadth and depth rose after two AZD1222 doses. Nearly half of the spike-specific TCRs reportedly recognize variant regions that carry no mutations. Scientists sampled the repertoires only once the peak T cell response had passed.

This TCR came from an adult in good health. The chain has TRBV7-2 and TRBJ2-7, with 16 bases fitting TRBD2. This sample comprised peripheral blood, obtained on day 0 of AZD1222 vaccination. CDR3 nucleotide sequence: TGTGCCAGCGGGACTAGCGGGAGGGCCGAGCAGTACTTC. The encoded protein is CASGTSGRAEQYF.